The present T cell receptor beta chain was sequenced within a study of blood T cell repertoires in COVID-19. Overall study context: T cells, B-cell-depleted T cells, or PBMCs supplied cDNA or gDNA.

Participants classified as exposed had met a COVID-19 case within 2 weeks before study entry. This CDR3 comprises 14 residues. Germline V gene lookup returns CDR1 SGHRS and CDR2 YFSETQ. After removal of 4 bases from V and 4 bases from J, the junction contained 8 bases not matched to a gene. Produced via immunoSEQ multiplex PCR; TCRdb's table is partial and in-frame only. The table has nearly 300,000 clones, around nine tenths seen once. The chain is built from TRBV5-1 and TRBJ2-7; 7 nucleotides match TRBD1. The source of this sequence is a woman between 45 and 65 years old who had been exposed to COVID-19. Sequenced: PBMCs or T cells enriched from blood (not recorded which). CDR3 sequence: CASSLQGERYEQYF. The DNA of the CDR3 is TGCGCCAGCAGCCTGCAGGGGGAGAGGTACGAGCAGTACTTC.